This section outlines one T cell receptor (beta chain) sequence together with its context. This specimen comes from a study of OX40 agonist ivuxolimab in advanced cancers. The table came from immunoSEQ multiplex PCR; TCRdb's copy has only in-frame clones and leaves some out. The data contain nearly 9,000 clones, 88% of them singletons. This CDR3 has 14 residues. In germline, CDR1 is MNHEY, CDR2 SMNVEV (reference sequence). V lost 3 bases to trimming and J lost 1 base, with 9 bases between them. The specimen was CD4+ or CD8+ T cells sorted from blood, collected in a trial of the OX40 agonist ivuxolimab. This receptor was obtained from an adult with an advanced solid tumor such as melanoma, head and neck, liver or kidney cancer. The V and J genes are TRBV27 and TRBJ1-1, with unresolved D. CDR3 nucleotides: TGTGCCAGCAGTTTGATAAGTGGGAACACTGAAGCTTTCTTT. This translates into CASSLISGNTEAFF.